This T cell receptor (beta chain) was profiled in a study of T cells in Graves' hyperthyroidism and ophthalmopathy (dated by TCRdb to between 2018 and 2020). For context, the study as a whole: Peripheral blood samples were taken at initial diagnosis, before any treatment was given. In addition, the study compared T-cell repertoires in thyroid tissue and in blood from about six Graves' hyperthyroidism patients. TCR Vbeta CDR3 sequencing of 120 to 150 peripheral blood samples (more than 40 ophthalmopathy, approximately 80 hyperthyroidism and roughly 17 progressor patients) is reported in the paper. To identify TCR V-J signatures that set the groups apart, the researchers used a discovery cohort of more than 95 patients, made up of 40 to 45 with Graves' ophthalmopathy and some 58 with stable Graves' hyperthyroidism. The approximately 90 discovery patients were divided at random into training and test sets in a 7:3 ratio. Prospective prediction of ophthalmopathy was tested in an independent validation cohort of approximately 19 hyperthyroidism patients and 15 to 17 patients who later progressed to ophthalmopathy. After blood sampling, hyperthyroidism patients were treated with methimazole at a starting dose of 30 mg daily, and ophthalmopathy patients were treated with high-dose intravenous methylprednisolone. The paper as a whole reports these results and caveats: No statistical method was used to fix the sample size in advance, and group allocation was not hidden from the investigators. In validation, the model predicted progression to ophthalmopathy a median of 6.5 months before onset, with roughly 68% sensitivity and just under 75% specificity. Ophthalmopathy was separated from stable hyperthyroidism by a 13 V-J signature model, with about 86% sensitivity and about 84% specificity obtained in cross-validation and 80%/75% obtained in testing. Most expanded thyroid clonotypes (frequency above 0.001) were also detected in blood, suggesting blood repertoires may reflect thyroid immune responses.

The CDR3 numbers 15 residues from cysteine through phenylalanine. Only the CDR3 DNA is retained, 45 bases long and in frame from the first base. V lost 4 bases and J lost 7 bases, and the count of bases not matched to a germline gene is 9. The CDR1 and CDR2 encoded by the germline V gene are KGHSY and FQNENV. Amplification of TCR beta CDR3 regions was carried out from RNA transcripts. For the first round of RT-PCR on the TCR CDR3, the HTBI primer set was used together with the Qiagen OneStep RT-PCR kit. A second multiplex PCR round built the libraries, followed by size selection and purification. The libraries were sequenced on an Illumina HiSeq2000 using paired-end 100 bp reads. The paper's processing steps were these. SOAPnuke was used to process the raw data, throwing out any read that contained adapters or uncalled bases, had a mean Phred below 15, or lacked an exact constant-primer or identifier match. COPE v1.2.5 was used to merge high-quality paired reads, and clonotypes were defined as unique nucleotide sequences. Clonotypes were aligned to IMGT TRBV, TRBD and TRBJ reference segments using MiTCR v1.1. Analysis was restricted to V-J combinations with a frequency above 0.0001, which covered 98% to 99.2% of repertoires. The TCS score was defined as F50 (clonal expansion) divided by E x V (chaos), with BLOSUM62-based TCRdist calculated between CDR3 peptides within each V-J. Welch's t-statistics and random forest reduced fewer than 550 V-J features to 13, which were used in a naive Bayes classifier (R e1071). The public reads were run again by TCRdb, first through fastp at Q25 and then through MiXCR, and only productive beta chains were kept. Records with the same CDR3 protein are collapsed into one entry carrying the most frequent genes and DNA. The V and J calls follow TCRdb's processing rather than the paper's. For this sample the table gives nearly 110,000 distinct CDR3 sequences, of which approximately 15% were detected only once. About 45% of the sample comes from the top ten.

Stable Graves' hyperthyroidism was defined as no progression to ophthalmopathy during 18 months of follow-up. Hyperthyroidism patients were newly diagnosed, with disease duration under 2 months, and aged 18 to 65 years. Any patient with an uncontrolled infection, another autoimmune disease, pregnancy or lactation was excluded. Clinical symptoms, serum thyroxine and TRAb, thyroid ultrasound, and orbital computed tomography formed the basis for the diagnoses. PBMCs were isolated from about 10 ml of fresh peripheral blood by Ficoll-Paque density gradient centrifugation. Total RNA was extracted using Trizol reagent, and RNA quality was assessed on an Agilent 2100 Bioanalyzer. As to this clonotype: Its antigen is still unknown. One base away there is no much larger clone; base qualities are not given.

The sequence links TRBV16 to TRBJ1-2, with 10 central nucleotides matching TRBD1. Sequenced input: blood. This sequence originates from a woman aged 45-65 years with Graves' hyperthyroidism. The CDR3 loop reads CASSLRRTGGFGYTF. The nucleotide sequence reads TGTGCCAGCAGCCTTCGGCGGACAGGGGGGTTTGGCTACACCTTC.